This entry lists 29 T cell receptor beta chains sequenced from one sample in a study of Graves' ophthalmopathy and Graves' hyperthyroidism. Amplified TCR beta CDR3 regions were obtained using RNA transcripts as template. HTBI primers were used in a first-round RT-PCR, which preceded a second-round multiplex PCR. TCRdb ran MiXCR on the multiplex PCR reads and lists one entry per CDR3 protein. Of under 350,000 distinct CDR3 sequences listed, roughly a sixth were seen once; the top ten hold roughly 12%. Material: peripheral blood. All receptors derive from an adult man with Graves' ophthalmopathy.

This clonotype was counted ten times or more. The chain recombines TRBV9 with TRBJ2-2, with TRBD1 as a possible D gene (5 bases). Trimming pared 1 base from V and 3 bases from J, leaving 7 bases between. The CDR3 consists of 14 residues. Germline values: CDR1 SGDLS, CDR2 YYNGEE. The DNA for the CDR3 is TGTGCCAGCAGCGTAATACAGGACACCGGGGAGCTGTTTTTT. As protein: CASSVIQDTGELFF.

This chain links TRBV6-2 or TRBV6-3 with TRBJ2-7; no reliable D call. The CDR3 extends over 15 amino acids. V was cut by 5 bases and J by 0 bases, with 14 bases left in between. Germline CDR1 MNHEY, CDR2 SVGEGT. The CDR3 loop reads CASSQWAVNSYEQYF. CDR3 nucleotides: TGTGCCAGCAGTCAATGGGCGGTTAACTCCTACGAGCAGTACTTC.

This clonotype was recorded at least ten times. In DNA form, the CDR3 reads TGTGCCAGCAGCCTCGGACAGTCTCTTGGCTACACCTTC. Translated: CASSLGQSLGYTF. The V gene is TRBV6-1, the J gene TRBJ1-2, with D perhaps matching TRBD1 (6 bases). Trimming stripped 6 bases from V and 7 bases from J, with 15 bases between. There are 13 residues in the CDR3. CDR1 and CDR2 (germline): MNHNS, SASEGT.

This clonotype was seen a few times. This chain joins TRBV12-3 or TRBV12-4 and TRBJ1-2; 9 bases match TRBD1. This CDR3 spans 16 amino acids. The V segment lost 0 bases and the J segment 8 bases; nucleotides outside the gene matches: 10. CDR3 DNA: TGTGCCAGCAGTTTAGCCCCGGGACAGGGTATTGACGGCTACACCTTC. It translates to CASSLAPGQGIDGYTF.

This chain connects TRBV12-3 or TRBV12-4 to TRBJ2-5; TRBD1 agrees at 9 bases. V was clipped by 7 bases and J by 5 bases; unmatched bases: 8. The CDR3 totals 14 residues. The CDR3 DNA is TGTGCCAGCACCCTAGGGACAGGGAGGGAGACCCAGTACTTC. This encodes CASTLGTGRETQYF.

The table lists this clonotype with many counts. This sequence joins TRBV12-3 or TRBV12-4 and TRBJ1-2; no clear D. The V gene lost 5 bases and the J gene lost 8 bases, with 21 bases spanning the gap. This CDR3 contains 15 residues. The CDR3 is CASSPGQSFALGYTF. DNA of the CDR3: TGTGCCAGCAGTCCCGGCCAGAGCTTTGCCCTAGGCTACACCTTC.

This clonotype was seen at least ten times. CDR3 residues: CSAVPSSYEQYF. CDR3 in DNA: TGCAGTGCTGTTCCGAGCTCCTACGAGCAGTACTTC. The chain employs TRBV20-1 and TRBJ2-7; no clear D. Germline V gene lookup returns CDR1 DFQATT and CDR2 SNEGSKA (reference sequence). V was trimmed by 5 bases and J by 0 bases, leaving 8 bases between them. The CDR3 covers 12 residues.

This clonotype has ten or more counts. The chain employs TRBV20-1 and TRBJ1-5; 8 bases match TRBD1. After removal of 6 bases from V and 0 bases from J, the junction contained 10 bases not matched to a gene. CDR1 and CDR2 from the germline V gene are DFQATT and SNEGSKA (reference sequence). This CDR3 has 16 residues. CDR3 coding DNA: TGCAGTGCCCAGACAGGGGCCGCGTATAGCAATCAGCCCCAGCATTTT. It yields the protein CSAQTGAAYSNQPQHF.

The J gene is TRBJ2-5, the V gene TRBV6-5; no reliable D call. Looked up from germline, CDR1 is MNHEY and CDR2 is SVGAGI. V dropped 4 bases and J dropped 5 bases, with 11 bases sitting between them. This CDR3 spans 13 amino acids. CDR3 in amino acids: CASSSDQGETQYF. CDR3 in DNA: TGTGCCAGCAGTTCTGACCAAGGGGAGACCCAGTACTTC.

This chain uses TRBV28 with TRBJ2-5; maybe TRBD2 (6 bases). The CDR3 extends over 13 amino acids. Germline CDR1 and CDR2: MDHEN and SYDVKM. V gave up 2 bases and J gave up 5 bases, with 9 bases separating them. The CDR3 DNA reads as TGTGCCAGCAGTTTAAGCGGGTGGGAGACCCAGTACTTC. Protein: CASSLSGWETQYF.

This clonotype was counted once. CDR3 protein: CASSEGAGWNQPQHF. The CDR3 nucleotides read TGTGCCAGCAGTGAAGGGGCAGGGTGGAATCAGCCCCAGCATTTT. The rearrangement joins TRBV6-1 to TRBJ1-5; a weak D match, TRBD1 (5 bases). The germline V and J ends were trimmed by 1 base and 4 bases, with 11 bases remaining between them. Per germline, CDR1 MNHNS and CDR2 SASEGT. The CDR3 length is 15 residues.

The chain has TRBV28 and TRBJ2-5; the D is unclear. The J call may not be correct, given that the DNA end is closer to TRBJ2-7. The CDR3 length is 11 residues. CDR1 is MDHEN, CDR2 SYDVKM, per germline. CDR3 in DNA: TGTGCCAGCAGTTTAGGTCTCGAGCAGTACTTC. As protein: CASSLGLEQYF.

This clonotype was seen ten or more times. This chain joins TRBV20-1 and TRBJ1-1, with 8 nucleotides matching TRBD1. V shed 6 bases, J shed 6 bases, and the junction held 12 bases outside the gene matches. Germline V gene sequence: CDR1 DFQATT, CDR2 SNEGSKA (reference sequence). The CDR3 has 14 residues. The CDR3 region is CSAPEPQGASEAFF. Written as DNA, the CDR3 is TGCAGTGCCCCCGAGCCCCAGGGGGCTTCTGAAGCTTTCTTT.

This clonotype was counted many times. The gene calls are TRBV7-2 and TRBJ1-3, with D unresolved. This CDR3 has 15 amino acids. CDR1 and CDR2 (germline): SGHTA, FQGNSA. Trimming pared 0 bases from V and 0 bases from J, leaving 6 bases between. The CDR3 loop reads CASSLAVFSGNTIYF. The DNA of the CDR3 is TGTGCCAGCAGCTTAGCCGTTTTCTCTGGAAACACCATATATTTT.

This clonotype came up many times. CDR3 DNA sequence: TGCAGCGTTGGCGGTCACCAACAGGGGAACACTGAAGCTTTCTTT. This translates into CSVGGHQQGNTEAFF. This chain joins TRBV29-1 and TRBJ1-1; TRBD1 is a possible D gene (6 bases). Germline CDR1 and CDR2: SQVTM and ANQGSEA. This CDR3 has 15 residues. Trimming took 4 bases from V and 1 from J, leaving 16 bases between them.

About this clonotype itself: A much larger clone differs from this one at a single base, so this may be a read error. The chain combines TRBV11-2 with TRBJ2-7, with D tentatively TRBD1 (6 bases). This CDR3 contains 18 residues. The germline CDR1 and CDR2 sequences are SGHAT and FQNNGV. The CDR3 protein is CSSSLDSTGIIPNYEQYF. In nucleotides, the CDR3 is TGTTCCAGCAGCTTAGACTCGACAGGAATCATCCCCAACTACGAGCAGTACTTC.

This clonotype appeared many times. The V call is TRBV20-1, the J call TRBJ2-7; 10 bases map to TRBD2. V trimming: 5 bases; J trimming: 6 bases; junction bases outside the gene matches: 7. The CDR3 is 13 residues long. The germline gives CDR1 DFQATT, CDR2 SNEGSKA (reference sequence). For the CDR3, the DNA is TGCAGTGCTGACCTAGCGGGAGTCCTCGAGCAGTACTTC. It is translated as CSADLAGVLEQYF.

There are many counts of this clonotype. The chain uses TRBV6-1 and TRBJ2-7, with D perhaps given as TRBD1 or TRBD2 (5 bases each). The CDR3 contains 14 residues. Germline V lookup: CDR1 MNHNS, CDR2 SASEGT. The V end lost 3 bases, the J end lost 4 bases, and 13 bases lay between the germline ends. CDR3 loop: CASSDLGTGYEQYF. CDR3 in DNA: TGTGCCAGCAGTGATCTAGGGACGGGGTACGAGCAGTACTTC.

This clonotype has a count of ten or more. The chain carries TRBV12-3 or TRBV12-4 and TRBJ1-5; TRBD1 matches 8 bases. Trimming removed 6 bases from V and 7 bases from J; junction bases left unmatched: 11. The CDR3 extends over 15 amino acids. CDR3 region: CASSGQGGGTQPQHF. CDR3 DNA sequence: TGTGCCAGCAGCGGACAGGGAGGGGGAACCCAGCCCCAGCATTTT.

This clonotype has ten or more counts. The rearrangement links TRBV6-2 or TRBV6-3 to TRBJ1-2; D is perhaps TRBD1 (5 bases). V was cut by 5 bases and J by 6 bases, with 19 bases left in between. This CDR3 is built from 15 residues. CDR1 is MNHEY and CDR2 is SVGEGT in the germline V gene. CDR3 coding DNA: TGTGCCAGCAGTCCCGGGGCACTGCCCCCAAATGGCTACACCTTC. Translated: CASSPGALPPNGYTF.

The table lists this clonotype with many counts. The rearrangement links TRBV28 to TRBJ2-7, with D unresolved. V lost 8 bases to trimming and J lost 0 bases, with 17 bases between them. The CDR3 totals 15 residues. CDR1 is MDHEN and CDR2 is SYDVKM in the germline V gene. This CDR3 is CASWGATAFSYEQYF. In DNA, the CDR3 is TGTGCCAGCTGGGGTGCTACGGCTTTCTCCTACGAGCAGTACTTC.

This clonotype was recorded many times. CDR3 residues: CASSLQGANTEAFF. The CDR3 nucleotides read TGTGCCAGCAGTTTACAGGGGGCGAACACTGAAGCTTTCTTT. The rearrangement joins TRBV27 to TRBJ1-1; the match to TRBD1 covers 8 bases. This CDR3 contains 14 residues. The trim removed 2 bases at V and 1 base at J, leaving 0 bases unmatched. Per the germline V gene, CDR1 is MNHEY and CDR2 is SMNVEV (reference sequence).

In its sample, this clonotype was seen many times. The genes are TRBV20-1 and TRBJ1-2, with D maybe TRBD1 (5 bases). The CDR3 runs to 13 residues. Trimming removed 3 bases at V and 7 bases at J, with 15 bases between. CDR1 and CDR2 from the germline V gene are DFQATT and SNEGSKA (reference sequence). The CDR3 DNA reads TGCAGTGCTAGCGTCAGGGCTATGGGTGGCTACACCTTC. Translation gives CSASVRAMGGYTF.

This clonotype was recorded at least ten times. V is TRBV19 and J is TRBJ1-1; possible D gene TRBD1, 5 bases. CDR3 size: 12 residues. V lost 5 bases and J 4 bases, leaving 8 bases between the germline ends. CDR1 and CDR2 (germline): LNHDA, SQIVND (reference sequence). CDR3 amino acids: CASSVRGTEAFF. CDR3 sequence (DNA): TGTGCCAGTAGTGTGAGGGGCACTGAAGCTTTCTTT.

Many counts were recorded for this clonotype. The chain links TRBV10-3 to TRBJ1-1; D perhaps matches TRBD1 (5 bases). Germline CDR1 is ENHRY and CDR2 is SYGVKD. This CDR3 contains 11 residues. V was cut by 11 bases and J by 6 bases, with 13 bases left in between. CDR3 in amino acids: CASQGFAEAFF. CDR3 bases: TGTGCCTCCCAGGGTTTCGCTGAAGCTTTCTTT.

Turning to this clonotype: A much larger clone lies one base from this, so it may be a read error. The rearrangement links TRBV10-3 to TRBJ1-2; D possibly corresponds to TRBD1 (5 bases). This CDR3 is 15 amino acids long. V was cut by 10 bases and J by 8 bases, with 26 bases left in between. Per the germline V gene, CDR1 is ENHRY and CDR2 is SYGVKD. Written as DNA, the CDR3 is TGTGCCAACAGCCCAACGGGGGACCCTCCTAGCGGCTACACCTTC. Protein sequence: CANSPTGDPPSGYTF.

The CDR3 spells CASTPGGGAEQYF. CDR3 nucleotides: TGTGCCAGCACTCCTGGCGGGGGAGCCGAGCAGTACTTC. The rearrangement links TRBV2 to TRBJ2-7, with 7 bases identical to TRBD2. Looked up from germline, CDR1 is SNHLY and CDR2 is FYNNEI. Germline trimming cut 7 bases from V and 6 bases from J; bases unmatched to any gene: 9. The CDR3 runs to 13 residues.

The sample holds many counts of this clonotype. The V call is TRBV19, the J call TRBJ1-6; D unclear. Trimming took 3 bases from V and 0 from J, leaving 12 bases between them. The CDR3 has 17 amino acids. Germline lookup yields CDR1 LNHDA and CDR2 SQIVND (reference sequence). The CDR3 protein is CASSIGGQFSYNSPLHF. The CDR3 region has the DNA TGTGCCAGTAGTATCGGTGGGCAGTTCTCCTATAATTCACCCCTCCACTTT.

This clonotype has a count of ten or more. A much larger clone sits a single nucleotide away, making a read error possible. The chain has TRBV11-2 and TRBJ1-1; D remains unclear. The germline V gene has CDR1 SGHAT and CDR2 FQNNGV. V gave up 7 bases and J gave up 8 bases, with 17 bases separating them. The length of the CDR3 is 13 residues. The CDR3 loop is CASTPTEGYEAFF. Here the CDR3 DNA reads TGTGCCAGCACCCCTACGGAGGGATACGAAGCTTTCTTT.